Reported below is one T cell receptor beta chain. The V segment lost 1 base and the J segment 5 bases; nucleotides outside the gene matches: 5. CDR1 and CDR2 (germline): SGHRS, YFSETQ. The CDR3 runs 16 residues. These data are taken from a study of blood T cell repertoires in COVID-19. Study background: Collection of acute and convalescent COVID-19 samples took place in the United States, Italy and Spain.

The authors' processing: The assay estimated nucleated cells by amplifying reference gene primers. The table came from immunoSEQ multiplex PCR; TCRdb's copy has only in-frame clones and leaves some out. For V, J and clone size, that table is used; D and trimming come from the DNA. The sample has over 110,000 clones, nearly 85% seen once; the top ten hold approximately 4%. The chain combines TRBV5-1 with TRBJ2-3, with 12 bases that match TRBD2. The TCR originated in a man aged 50-59 years in a cohort exposed to, infected with or recovered from COVID-19 (not recorded which). Sequencing used PBMCs or T cells enriched from blood (not recorded which). In nucleotides, the CDR3 is TGCGCCAGCAGCTTGCAACTAGCGGGAGGTGGAGATACGCAGTATTTT. Its translation: CASSLQLAGGGDTQYF. Drawing the rest from reference TRBV5-1 and TRBJ2-3, the complete variable domain is KAGVTQTPRYLIKTRGQQVTLSCSPISGHRSVSWYQQTPGQGLQFLFEYFSETQRNKGNFPGRFSGRQFSNSRSEMNVSTLELGDSALYLCASSLQLAGGGDTQYFGPGTRLTVL.